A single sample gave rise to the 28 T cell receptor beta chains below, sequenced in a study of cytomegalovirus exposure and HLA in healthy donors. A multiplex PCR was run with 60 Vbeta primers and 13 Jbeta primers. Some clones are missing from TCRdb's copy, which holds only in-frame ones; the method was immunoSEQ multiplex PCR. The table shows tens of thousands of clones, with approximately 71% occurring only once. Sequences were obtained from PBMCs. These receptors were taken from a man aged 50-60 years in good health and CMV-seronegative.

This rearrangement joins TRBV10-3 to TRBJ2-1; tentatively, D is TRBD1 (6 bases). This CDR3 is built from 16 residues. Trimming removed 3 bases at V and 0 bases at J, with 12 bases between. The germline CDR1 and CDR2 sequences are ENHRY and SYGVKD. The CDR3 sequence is CAISDPDRPSYNEQFF. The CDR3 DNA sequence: TGTGCCATCAGTGACCCGGACAGACCCTCCTACAATGAGCAGTTCTTC.

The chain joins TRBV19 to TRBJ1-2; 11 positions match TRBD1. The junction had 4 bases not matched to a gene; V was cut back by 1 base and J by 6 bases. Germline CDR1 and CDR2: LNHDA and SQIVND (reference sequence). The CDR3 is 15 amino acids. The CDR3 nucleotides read TGTGCCAGTAGTATAGGGACAGGGGGCGCGGATGGCTACACCTTC. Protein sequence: CASSIGTGGADGYTF.

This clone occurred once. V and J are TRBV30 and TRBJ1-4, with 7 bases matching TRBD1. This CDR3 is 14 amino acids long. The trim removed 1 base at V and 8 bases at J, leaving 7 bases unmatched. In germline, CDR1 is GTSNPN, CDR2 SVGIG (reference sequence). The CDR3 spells CAWSERGREEKLFF. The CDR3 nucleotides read TGTGCCTGGAGTGAGAGGGGGCGGGAAGAAAAACTGTTTTTT.

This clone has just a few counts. The CDR3 spells CASSLARTAPLEYF. In DNA, the CDR3 is TGTGCCAGCAGCTTAGCCAGAACAGCCCCTTTGGAGTACTTC. The rearrangement uses TRBV11-2 and TRBJ2-7; D is uncertain. CDR3 length: 14 residues. The germline CDR1 and CDR2 sequences are SGHAT and FQNNGV. V was trimmed by 1 base and J by 11 bases, leaving 18 bases between them.

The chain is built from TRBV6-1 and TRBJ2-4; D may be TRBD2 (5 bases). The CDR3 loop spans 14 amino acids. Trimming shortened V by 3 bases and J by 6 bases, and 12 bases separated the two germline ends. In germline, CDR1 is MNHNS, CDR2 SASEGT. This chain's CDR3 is CASSDYGKGNIQYF. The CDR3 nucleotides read TGTGCCAGCAGTGACTACGGGAAAGGAAACATTCAGTACTTC.

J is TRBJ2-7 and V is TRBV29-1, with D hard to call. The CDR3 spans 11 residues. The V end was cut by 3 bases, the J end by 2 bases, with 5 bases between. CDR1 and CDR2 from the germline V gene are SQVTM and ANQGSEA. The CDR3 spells CSVEETYEQYF. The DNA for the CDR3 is TGCAGCGTTGAGGAGACCTACGAGCAGTACTTC.

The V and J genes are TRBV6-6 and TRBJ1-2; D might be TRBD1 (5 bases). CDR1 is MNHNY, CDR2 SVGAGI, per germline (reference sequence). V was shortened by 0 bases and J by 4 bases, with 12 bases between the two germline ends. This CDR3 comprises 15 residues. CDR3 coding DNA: TGTGCCAGCAGTTACTCCAAGGGAGGGGCCTATGGCTACACCTTC. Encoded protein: CASSYSKGGAYGYTF.

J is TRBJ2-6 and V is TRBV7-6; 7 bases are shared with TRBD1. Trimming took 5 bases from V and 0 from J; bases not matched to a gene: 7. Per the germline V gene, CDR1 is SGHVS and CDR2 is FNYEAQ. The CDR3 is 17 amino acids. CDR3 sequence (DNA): TGTGCCAGCAGCCAGGGGGTCCCGAGCTCTGGGGCCAACGTCCTGACTTTC. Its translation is CASSQGVPSSGANVLTF.

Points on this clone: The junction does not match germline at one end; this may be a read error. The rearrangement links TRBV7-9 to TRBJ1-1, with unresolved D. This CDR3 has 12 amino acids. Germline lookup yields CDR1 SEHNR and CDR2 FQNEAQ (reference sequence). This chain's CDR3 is CSSSLVSSEAFF. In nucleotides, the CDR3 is TGTTCCAGCAGCTTAGTATCGTCTGAAGCTTTCTTT.

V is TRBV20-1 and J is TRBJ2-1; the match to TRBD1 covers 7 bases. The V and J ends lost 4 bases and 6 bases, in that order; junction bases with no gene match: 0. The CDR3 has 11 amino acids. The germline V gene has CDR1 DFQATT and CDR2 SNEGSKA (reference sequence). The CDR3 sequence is CSATGGNEQFF. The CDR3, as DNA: TGCAGTGCTACAGGGGGCAATGAGCAGTTCTTC.

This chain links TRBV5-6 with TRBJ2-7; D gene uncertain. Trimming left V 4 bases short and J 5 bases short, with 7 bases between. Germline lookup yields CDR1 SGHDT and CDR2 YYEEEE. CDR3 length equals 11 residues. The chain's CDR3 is CASSTNNEQYF. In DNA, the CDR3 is TGTGCCAGCAGCACCAACAACGAGCAGTACTTC.

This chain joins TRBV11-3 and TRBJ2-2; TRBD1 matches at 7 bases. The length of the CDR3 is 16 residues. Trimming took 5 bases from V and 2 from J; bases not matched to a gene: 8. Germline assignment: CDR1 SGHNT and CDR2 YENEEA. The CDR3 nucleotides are TGTGCCAGCAGCCCAGACAGGGCCATCAACACCGGGGAGCTGTTTTTT. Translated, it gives CASSPDRAINTGELFF.

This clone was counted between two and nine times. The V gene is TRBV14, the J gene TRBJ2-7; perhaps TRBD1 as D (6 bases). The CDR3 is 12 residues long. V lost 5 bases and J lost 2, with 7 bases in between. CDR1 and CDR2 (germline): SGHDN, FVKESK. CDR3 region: CASSGDTYEQYF. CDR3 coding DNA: TGTGCCAGCAGCGGGGACACCTACGAGCAGTACTTC.

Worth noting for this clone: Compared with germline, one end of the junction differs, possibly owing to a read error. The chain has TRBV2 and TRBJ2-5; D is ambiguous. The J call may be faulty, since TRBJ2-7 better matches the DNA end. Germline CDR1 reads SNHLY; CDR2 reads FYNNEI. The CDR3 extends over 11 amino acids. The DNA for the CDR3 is TGTGCCAGCACTGAACTCTACGAGCAGTACTTC. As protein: CASTELYEQYF.

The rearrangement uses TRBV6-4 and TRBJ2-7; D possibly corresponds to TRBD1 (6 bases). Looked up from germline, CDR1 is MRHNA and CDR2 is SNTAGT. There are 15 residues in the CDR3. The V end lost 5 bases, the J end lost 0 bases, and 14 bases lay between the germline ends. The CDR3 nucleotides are TGTGCCAGCAGTTTCCGGGACACCTGCTCCTACGAGCAGTACTTC. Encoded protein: CASSFRDTCSYEQYF.

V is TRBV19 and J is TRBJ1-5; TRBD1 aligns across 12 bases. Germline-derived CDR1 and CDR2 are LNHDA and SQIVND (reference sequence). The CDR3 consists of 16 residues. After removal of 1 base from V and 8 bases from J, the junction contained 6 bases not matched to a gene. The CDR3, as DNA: TGTGCCAGTAGTATAGGTGGGACAGGGGGCAGGGAGCCCCAGCATTTT. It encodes CASSIGGTGGREPQHF.

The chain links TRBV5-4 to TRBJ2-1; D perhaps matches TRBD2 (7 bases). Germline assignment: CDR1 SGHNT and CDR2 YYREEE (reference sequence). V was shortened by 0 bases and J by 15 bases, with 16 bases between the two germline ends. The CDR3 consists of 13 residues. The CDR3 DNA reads TGTGCCAGCAGCTTGGGCGGCTACAGGGAGGGGTTCTTC. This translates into CASSLGGYREGFF.

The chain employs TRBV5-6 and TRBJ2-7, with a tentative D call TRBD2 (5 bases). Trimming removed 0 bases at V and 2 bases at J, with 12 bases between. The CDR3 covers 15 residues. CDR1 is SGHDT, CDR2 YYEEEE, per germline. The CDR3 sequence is CASSLGSGDAYEQYF. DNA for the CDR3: TGTGCCAGCAGCTTGGGCTCCGGGGATGCCTACGAGCAGTACTTC.

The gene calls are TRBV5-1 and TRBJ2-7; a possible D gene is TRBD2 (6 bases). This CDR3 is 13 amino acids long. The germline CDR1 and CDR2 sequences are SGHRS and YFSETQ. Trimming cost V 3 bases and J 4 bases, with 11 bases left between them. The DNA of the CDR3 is TGCGCCAGCAGCTCCGGCGGGGCTTACGAGCAGTACTTC. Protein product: CASSSGGAYEQYF.

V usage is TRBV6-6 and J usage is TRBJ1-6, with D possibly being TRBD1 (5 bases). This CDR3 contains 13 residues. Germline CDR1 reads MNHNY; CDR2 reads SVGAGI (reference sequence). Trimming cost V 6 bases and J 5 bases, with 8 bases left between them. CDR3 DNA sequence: TGTGCCAGCAGGGGACTGGATAATTCACCCCTCCACTTT. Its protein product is CASRGLDNSPLHF.

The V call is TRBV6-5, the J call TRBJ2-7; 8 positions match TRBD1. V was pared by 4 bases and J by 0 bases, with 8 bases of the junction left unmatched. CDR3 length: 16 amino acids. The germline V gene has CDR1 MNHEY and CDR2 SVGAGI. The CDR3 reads CASSSPRTGSSYEQYF. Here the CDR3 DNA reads TGTGCCAGCAGTTCCCCGCGGACAGGGAGCTCCTACGAGCAGTACTTC.

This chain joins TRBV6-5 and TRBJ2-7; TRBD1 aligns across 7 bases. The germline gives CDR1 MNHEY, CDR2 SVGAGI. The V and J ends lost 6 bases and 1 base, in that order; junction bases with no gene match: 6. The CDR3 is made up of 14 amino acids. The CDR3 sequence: CASRMTGLSYEQYF. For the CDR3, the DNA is TGTGCCAGCAGAATGACAGGGCTTTCCTACGAGCAGTACTTC.

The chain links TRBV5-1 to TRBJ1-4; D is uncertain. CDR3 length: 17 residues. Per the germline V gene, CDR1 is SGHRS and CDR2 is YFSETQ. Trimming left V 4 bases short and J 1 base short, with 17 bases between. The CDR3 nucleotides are TGCGCCAGCAGCCCCCAGCCGCACGGACTAACTAATGAAAAACTGTTTTTT. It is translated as CASSPQPHGLTNEKLFF.

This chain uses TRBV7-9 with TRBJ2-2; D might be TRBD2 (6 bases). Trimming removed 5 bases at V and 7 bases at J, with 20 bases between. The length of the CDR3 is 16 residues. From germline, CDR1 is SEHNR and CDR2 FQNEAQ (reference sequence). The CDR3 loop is CASSPISSGRSGELFF. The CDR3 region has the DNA TGTGCCAGCAGCCCCATCTCCTCGGGGAGGAGCGGGGAGCTGTTTTTT.

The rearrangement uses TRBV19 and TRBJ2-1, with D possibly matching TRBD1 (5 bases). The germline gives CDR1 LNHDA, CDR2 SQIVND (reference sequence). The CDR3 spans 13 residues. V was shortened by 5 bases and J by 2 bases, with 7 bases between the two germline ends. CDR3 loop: CASSRTPYNEQFF. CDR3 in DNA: TGTGCCAGTAGTCGGACACCCTACAATGAGCAGTTCTTC. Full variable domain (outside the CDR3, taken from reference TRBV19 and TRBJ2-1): DGGITQSPKYLFRKEGQNVTLSCEQNLNHDAMYWYRQDPGQGLRLIYYSQIVNDFQKGDIAEGYSVSREKKESFPLTVTSAQKNPTAFYLCASSRTPYNEQFFGPGTRLTVL.

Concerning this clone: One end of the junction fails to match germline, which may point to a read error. CDR3 residues: CASSLGTSGGPGTQYF. The CDR3, as DNA: TGTGCTAGCAGCCTGGGGACTAGCGGGGGCCCAGGGACCCAGTACTTC. The V call is TRBV7-7, the J call TRBJ2-5, with 14 bases lining up with TRBD2. The germline V gene has CDR1 SSHAT and CDR2 FNYEAQ (reference sequence). The CDR3 is 16 amino acids.

In nucleotides, the CDR3 is TGCGCCAGCAGCTTGAGGACAGGGGGCACCTCGTCTGGAAACACCATATATTTT. This gives the protein CASSLRTGGTSSGNTIYF. The chain is built from TRBV5-1 and TRBJ1-3, with 11 positions matching TRBD1. Trimming at V came to 1 base and at J to 1 base, leaving 7 bases not matched to a gene. The germline gives CDR1 SGHRS, CDR2 YFSETQ. CDR3 size: 18 residues.

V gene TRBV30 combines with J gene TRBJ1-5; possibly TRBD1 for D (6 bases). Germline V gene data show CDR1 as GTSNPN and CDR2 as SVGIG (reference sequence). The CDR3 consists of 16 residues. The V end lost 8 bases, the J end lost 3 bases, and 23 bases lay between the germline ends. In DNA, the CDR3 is TGTGCCGGGGGGCCGGGGGCGGGGGTCGTCAATCAGCCCCAGCATTTT. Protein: CAGGPGAGVVNQPQHF.